The 24 T cell receptor beta chains below come from one sample, sequenced in a study of shared clonotypes between healthy human individuals. Repertoires were generated with immunoSEQ multiplex PCR, while TCRdb's copy carries only in-frame clones and drops some. This table has more than 2 million clones, 90% to 96% appearing once. Sequenced input: naive CD4+ T cells sorted from blood. Subset denoted: CD45RA+ positively selected. These receptors were obtained from a young man in good health.

The gene calls are TRBV21-1 and TRBJ1-1. TRBV21-1 is recorded as a pseudogene. The CDR3 sequence is 17 residues long. The CDR3 is CASSKSGIEARTTEAFF. The CDR3 coding sequence is TGTGCCAGCAGCAAATCGGGGATTGAGGCTCGGACCACTGAAGCTTTCTTT.

The chain links TRBV5-1 to TRBJ1-1; D ambiguous. This CDR3 contains 15 residues. V gave up 4 bases and J gave up 3 bases, with 16 bases separating them. Germline assignment: CDR1 SGHRS and CDR2 YFSETQ. The CDR3 nucleotides are TGCGCCAGCAGCCCGGGGTCCGCGACCCACACTGAAGCTTTCTTT. Residues: CASSPGSATHTEAFF. The variable domain in full, completed from reference TRBV5-1 and TRBJ1-1, reads KAGVTQTPRYLIKTRGQQVTLSCSPISGHRSVSWYQQTPGQGLQFLFEYFSETQRNKGNFPGRFSGRQFSNSRSEMNVSTLELGDSALYLCASSPGSATHTEAFFGQGTRLTVV.

The chain uses TRBV2 and TRBJ2-3, with 9 bases fitting TRBD2. The CDR3 extends over 14 amino acids. Germline CDR1 SNHLY, CDR2 FYNNEI. The V gene end was trimmed by 6 bases and the J gene end by 2 bases; junction bases not matched to a gene: 3. The CDR3 DNA reads TGTGCCAGCAGGAGCGGGGGGACCACAGATACGCAGTATTTT. It yields the protein CASRSGGTTDTQYF.

V usage is TRBV7-2 and J usage is TRBJ2-2, with TRBD2 as a possible D gene (7 bases). CDR1 and CDR2 (germline): SGHTA, FQGNSA. Between the trimmed V and J ends, which lost 6 bases and 5 bases, there was a span of 16 bases. The CDR3 runs to 15 residues. The CDR3 is CASSPAGAGTGELFF. CDR3 DNA sequence: TGTGCCAGCAGTCCCGCGGGGGCGGGAACCGGGGAGCTGTTTTTT.

The rearrangement joins TRBV29-1 to TRBJ2-1, with D uncertain. The germline V and J ends were trimmed by 2 bases and 8 bases, with 10 bases remaining between them. The CDR3 is 12 residues long. Germline lookup yields CDR1 SQVTM and CDR2 ANQGSEA. CDR3 sequence: CSVENTGYEQFF. The CDR3, as DNA: TGCAGCGTTGAAAACACTGGGTATGAGCAGTTCTTC.

Comments on this clone: Different DNA sequences within this sample yield the same CDR3. The gene calls are TRBV5-1 and TRBJ2-1, with D unresolved. The germline V gene encodes CDR1 SGHRS and CDR2 YFSETQ. This CDR3 region has 12 residues. V was cut by 1 base and J by 5 bases, with 4 bases left in between. The DNA for the CDR3 is TGCGCCAGCAGCTTGCCAGACAATGAGCAGTTCTTC. Translation gives CASSLPDNEQFF. Complete variable domain (other parts from reference TRBV5-1 and TRBJ2-1): KAGVTQTPRYLIKTRGQQVTLSCSPISGHRSVSWYQQTPGQGLQFLFEYFSETQRNKGNFPGRFSGRQFSNSRSEMNVSTLELGDSALYLCASSLPDNEQFFGPGTRLTVL.

The chain carries TRBV19 and TRBJ2-1, with D perhaps matching TRBD2 (6 bases). The V end was cut by 5 bases, the J end by 8 bases, with 25 bases between. This CDR3 has 17 amino acids. The V gene's germline CDR1 is LNHDA and CDR2 SQIVND (reference sequence). The CDR3 reads CASSVGLKHLSGDEQFF. CDR3 nucleotide sequence: TGTGCCAGTAGTGTGGGTTTGAAGCACCTCTCGGGGGATGAGCAGTTCTTC.

The genes are TRBV7-8 and TRBJ1-3; 8 bases are shared with TRBD1. The CDR3 runs 16 residues. Trimming took 2 bases from V and 4 from J; bases not matched to a gene: 7. Germline values: CDR1 SGHVS, CDR2 FQNEAQ. This CDR3 reads CASSLTPRTGGNTIYF. The CDR3 coding sequence is TGTGCCAGCAGCTTAACCCCCAGGACAGGGGGAAACACCATATATTTT.

The sample holds one count of this clone. The rearrangement uses TRBV7-2 and TRBJ2-7; 9 nucleotides match TRBD1. Germline assignment: CDR1 SGHTA and CDR2 FQGNSA. Losses at the gene ends were 1 base for V and 3 bases for J; bases not matched to a gene: 4. This CDR3 spans 15 amino acids. The CDR3 coding sequence is TGTGCCAGCAGCTTAGATCCGGGACAGGGCTACGAGCAGTACTTC. Residues: CASSLDPGQGYEQYF.

V gene TRBV19 combines with J gene TRBJ2-2, with D unresolved. CDR1 and CDR2 (germline): LNHDA, SQIVND (reference sequence). The V and J ends lost 3 bases and 6 bases respectively, with 8 bases between them. There are 13 residues in the CDR3. For the CDR3, the DNA is TGTGCCAGTAGTATTCCCACCGCCGGGGAGCTGTTTTTT. Its protein is CASSIPTAGELFF.

The rearrangement uses TRBV7-3 and TRBJ2-1; TRBD2 aligns across 11 bases. Per the germline V gene, CDR1 is SGHTA and CDR2 is FQGTGA. The junction had 9 bases not matched to a gene; V was cut back by 5 bases and J by 9 bases. The length of the CDR3 is 15 residues. CDR3: CASSPVAGGRREQFF. The CDR3 nucleotides read TGTGCCAGCAGCCCAGTAGCGGGGGGGCGTCGTGAGCAGTTCTTC.

The chain uses TRBV30 and TRBJ1-3, with D possibly matching TRBD1 (6 bases). The CDR3 contains 15 residues. Germline loops: CDR1 GTSNPN, CDR2 SVGIG (reference sequence). The germline V and J ends were trimmed by 2 bases and 2 bases, with 13 bases remaining between them. CDR3 sequence: CAWSPPGETGNTIYF. CDR3 coding DNA: TGTGCCTGGAGTCCCCCAGGGGAAACTGGAAACACCATATATTTT.

The CDR3 bases are TGTGCCTGGAATACCGCACAGCCCAACACTGAAGCTTTCTTT. It specifies CAWNTAQPNTEAFF. This chain uses TRBV30 with TRBJ1-1, with D uncertain. The V and J ends lost 4 bases and 2 bases respectively, with 14 bases between them. The germline gives CDR1 GTSNPN, CDR2 SVGIG (reference sequence). The CDR3 is 14 amino acids.

V gene TRBV5-4 combines with J gene TRBJ1-4, with a tentative D call TRBD1 (5 bases). V was clipped by 0 bases and J by 5 bases, with 14 bases between them. CDR3 length equals 16 residues. Germline V CDR1 and CDR2: SGHNT, YYREEE (reference sequence). CDR3 amino acids: CASSLDGGGENEKLFF. The DNA for the CDR3 is TGTGCCAGCAGCTTGGACGGGGGAGGGGAGAATGAAAAACTGTTTTTT. Combining the CDR3 with reference TRBV5-4 and TRBJ1-4 gives the whole variable domain ETGVTQSPTHLIKTRGQQVTLRCSSQSGHNTVSWYQQALGQGPQFIFQYYREEENGRGNFPPRFSGLQFPNYSSELNVNALELDDSALYLCASSLDGGGENEKLFFGSGTQLSVL.

A remark on this clone: Other nucleotide sequences in the sample specify the same CDR3. This rearrangement joins TRBV5-1 to TRBJ1-6, with D hard to call. V was shortened by 2 bases and J by 5 bases, with 5 bases between the two germline ends. Looked up from germline, CDR1 is SGHRS and CDR2 is YFSETQ. The CDR3 consists of 13 residues. This CDR3 reads CASSFTDNSPLHF. The DNA for the CDR3 is TGCGCCAGCAGCTTTACAGATAATTCACCCCTCCACTTT.

This rearrangement joins TRBV4-1 to TRBJ2-3, with D unclear. This CDR3 contains 16 residues. Trimming removed 0 bases at V and 0 bases at J, with 10 bases between. In germline, CDR1 is MGHRA, CDR2 YSYEKL. The CDR3 sequence is CASSQDVPGSTDTQYF. CDR3 DNA sequence: TGCGCCAGCAGCCAAGATGTCCCGGGTAGCACAGATACGCAGTATTTT.

Only a few counts were recorded for this clone. Other nucleotide sequences in the sample specify the same CDR3. The rearrangement joins TRBV6-1 to TRBJ2-3; the match to TRBD2 covers 9 bases. The germline gives CDR1 MNHNS, CDR2 SASEGT. J gave up 1 base and V 6 bases, and 2 bases lay outside the gene matches. The CDR3 is 14 amino acids. The CDR3 protein is CASSVAGGTDTQYF. The CDR3 DNA sequence: TGTGCCAGCAGCGTAGCGGGGGGCACAGATACGCAGTATTTT.

The genes are TRBV4-1 and TRBJ2-7, with D perhaps TRBD1 or TRBD2 (6 bases each). Germline CDR1 MGHRA, CDR2 YSYEKL. The CDR3 length is 12 residues. V lost 8 bases, J lost 6 bases, and 14 bases lay in between. This CDR3 is CASVWGAGEQYF. CDR3 DNA sequence: TGCGCCAGCGTGTGGGGGGCGGGCGAGCAGTACTTC.

The gene calls are TRBV7-9 and TRBJ2-4, with TRBD1 identical over 11 bases. The ends lost 1 base at V and 8 bases at J; junction bases unmatched: 13. The germline CDR1 and CDR2 sequences are SEHNR and FQNEAQ (reference sequence). The CDR3 totals 18 residues. CDR3 sequence reads: CASSLGQMGTGGKDIQYF. For the CDR3, the DNA is TGTGCCAGCAGCTTAGGGCAGATGGGGACAGGGGGAAAAGACATTCAGTACTTC.

In DNA, the CDR3 is TGTGCCAGCAGTAATAGCGGGGGGGCGGAGACCCAGTACTTC. Translation: CASSNSGGAETQYF. This chain connects TRBV6-5 to TRBJ2-5; 11 bases align to TRBD2. CDR1 and CDR2 from the germline V gene are MNHEY and SVGAGI. V lost 5 bases, J lost 5 bases, and 4 bases stayed unmatched. The CDR3 is 14 amino acids.

CDR3 protein: CASSLPTPGTDTQYF. The DNA for the CDR3 is TGTGCCAGCAGTCTACCGACCCCAGGCACAGATACGCAGTATTTT. The chain carries TRBV28 and TRBJ2-3, with no clear D. Germline V gene data show CDR1 as MDHEN and CDR2 as SYDVKM. Trimming removed 5 bases from V and 1 base from J, with 13 bases in between. This CDR3 contains 15 residues.

This chain joins TRBV25-1 and TRBJ2-1; D assignment may be TRBD1 or TRBD2 (6 bases each). The germline V gene encodes CDR1 MGHDK and CDR2 SYGVNS. V was clipped by 1 base and J by 6 bases, with 13 bases between them. The CDR3 is 15 residues long. Here the CDR3 reads CASSESGAMGNEQFF. The CDR3 nucleotides are TGTGCCAGCAGTGAATCGGGGGCCATGGGCAATGAGCAGTTCTTC.

J is TRBJ2-1 and V is TRBV6-6, with 12 nucleotides matching TRBD2. Germline trimming cut 5 bases from V and 8 bases from J; bases unmatched to any gene: 10. CDR1 MNHNY and CDR2 SVGAGI come from the germline V gene (reference sequence). The CDR3 totals 16 residues. The CDR3 sequence is CASSNRLAGVMDEQFF. The CDR3 DNA sequence: TGTGCCAGCAGTAACAGACTAGCGGGAGTAATGGATGAGCAGTTCTTC.

This clone was counted once. The chain recombines TRBV10-3 with TRBJ2-1, with D possibly TRBD2 on 6 matching bases. Trimming left V 4 bases short and J 2 bases short, with 12 bases between. Germline loops: CDR1 ENHRY, CDR2 SYGVKD. This CDR3 is built from 15 residues. The CDR3 DNA reads as TGTGCCATCAGTGGGGGGGAGAATGCCTACAATGAGCAGTTCTTC. Its protein product is CAISGGENAYNEQFF.